Listed here are 8 T cell receptor beta chains from one sample, sequenced in a study of blood T cell repertoires in COVID-19. Sequencing used immunoSEQ multiplex PCR; TCRdb keeps in-frame clones, though not all of them. The table records about 190,000 clones, 75% to 85% of them present only once. Material: peripheral blood. These receptors were collected from a man between 60 and 75 years old with acute or convalescent COVID-19.

The chain recombines TRBV4-1 with TRBJ2-2; D is ambiguous. The CDR3 contains 14 residues. V lost 1 base, J lost 6 bases, and 9 bases lay in between. Germline V CDR1 and CDR2: MGHRA, YSYEKL. CDR3 amino acids: CASSQGRLAGELFF. In nucleotides, the CDR3 is TGCGCCAGCAGCCAAGGCCGGTTGGCCGGGGAGCTGTTTTTT.

J is TRBJ2-7 and V is TRBV3-1 (or the pseudogene TRBV3-2); D not resolved. This CDR3 has 10 residues. The germline V gene has CDR1 LGHDT and CDR2 YNNKEL (reference sequence). V lost 0 bases and J lost 12, with 6 bases in between. CDR3 DNA: TGTGCCAGCAGCCAAGATCGGGTGTACTTC. It encodes CASSQDRVYF.

The chain links TRBV7-2 to TRBJ2-7; D possibly corresponds to TRBD2 (5 bases). The CDR3 runs to 13 residues. Trimming shortened V by 4 bases and J by 9 bases, and 16 bases separated the two germline ends. Germline CDR1 and CDR2: SGHTA and FQGNSA. This CDR3 is CASSSPGLLGQYF. For the CDR3, the DNA is TGTGCCAGCAGCTCCCCGGGGTTGTTGGGGCAGTACTTC.

This clone was counted a single time. The gene calls are TRBV7-8 and TRBJ2-3; the D is unclear. Deletions cut 2 bases from V and 9 bases from J, with 9 bases between. Germline V gene sequence: CDR1 SGHVS, CDR2 FQNEAQ. The CDR3 has 12 residues. The CDR3 region is CASSLNERTQYF. The CDR3 nucleotides read TGTGCCAGCAGCTTAAACGAGAGAACGCAGTATTTT.

This clone was observed a single time. This sequence joins TRBV7-9 and TRBJ2-2, with D perhaps matching TRBD1 (6 bases). CDR3 length: 15 amino acids. Germline values: CDR1 SEHNR, CDR2 FQNEAQ (reference sequence). The V gene lost 1 base and the J gene lost 0 bases, with 6 bases spanning the gap. CDR3 nucleotide sequence: TGTGCCAGCAGCTTAGGACAGGCGAACACCGGGGAGCTGTTTTTT. Translating gives CASSLGQANTGELFF.

This clone was recorded a few times. The V gene is TRBV5-6, the J gene TRBJ1-2, with TRBD1 matching over 8 bases. J gave up 7 bases and V 0 bases, and 8 bases lay outside the gene matches. The germline V gene has CDR1 SGHDT and CDR2 YYEEEE. The CDR3 extends over 15 amino acids. The CDR3 DNA reads TGTGCCAGCAGCTTGGTTGACAGGGGAGCGGGTGGCTACACCTTC. Translated: CASSLVDRGAGGYTF.

The genes are TRBV5-1 and TRBJ1-1; 8 bases are shared with TRBD1. With V trimmed by 2 bases and J by 3 bases, 6 bases remained unmatched. Per germline, CDR1 SGHRS and CDR2 YFSETQ. The CDR3 is made up of 15 amino acids. The CDR3 bases are TGCGCCAGCAGCTTACCAGGGGGCAGGGACACTGAAGCTTTCTTT. This translates into CASSLPGGRDTEAFF.

This clone was observed once. The CDR3 spells CASSSPRLAPTDTQYF. The CDR3 DNA sequence: TGTGCCAGCAGCTCCCCACGACTAGCGCCGACAGATACGCAGTATTTT. The J gene is TRBJ2-3, the V gene TRBV13, with 8 nucleotides matching TRBD2. V was pared by 4 bases and J by 3 bases, with 9 bases of the junction left unmatched. CDR3 size: 16 residues. Per germline, CDR1 PRHDT and CDR2 FYEKMQ (reference sequence).